The 10 T cell receptor beta chains below were found in one sample sequenced in a study of shared clonotypes between healthy human individuals (dated by TCRdb to 2018 to 2020). The library was generated by the immunoSEQ multiplex PCR assay. The table was pulled from immuneACCESS by TCRdb, which kept in-frame rearrangements only. Such tables lose some clones; where checked, under half of the loss comes from unresolved V genes, and the rest has no known cause. The sample contains hundreds of thousands of clones, more than 60% of them found a single time. Clones ranked in the top ten supply under 11% of the sample. The sample comprised memory CD4+ T cells sorted from blood. In the paper's terms, the cell subset or site label means: CD45RA-negative fraction. These TCRs come from a man aged 30 to 45 in good health.

This clone came up many times. V gene TRBV11-2 combines with J gene TRBJ2-3; TRBD2 matches 9 bases. This CDR3 contains 16 residues. Germline CDR1 and CDR2: SGHAT and FQNNGV. With 5 bases clipped from V and 2 bases from J, the junction kept 8 bases outside the gene matches. In DNA form, the CDR3 reads TGTGCCAGCAGCCCAGCGGGGGGTTGGATCACAGATACGCAGTATTTT. It yields the protein CASSPAGGWITDTQYF.

The V call is TRBV6-1, the J call TRBJ2-1, with 7 bases aligning to TRBD2. The junction had 13 bases not matched to a gene; V was cut back by 4 bases and J by 4 bases. In germline, CDR1 is MNHNS, CDR2 SASEGT. The CDR3 is 17 amino acids. The CDR3 region is CASSGVGPGAGYNEQFF. The CDR3 nucleotides read TGTGCCAGCAGTGGGGTTGGACCGGGAGCGGGGTACAATGAGCAGTTCTTC.

This sequence joins TRBV27 and TRBJ2-5; weak D call: TRBD1 (5 bases). The germline V gene has CDR1 MNHEY and CDR2 SMNVEV (reference sequence). This CDR3 is built from 14 residues. V was shortened by 4 bases and J by 2 bases, with 11 bases between the two germline ends. This chain's CDR3 is CASSSDIGQETQYF. As DNA, the CDR3 is TGTGCCAGCAGTTCGGACATTGGTCAAGAGACCCAGTACTTC.

This clone was observed at least ten times. The rearrangement links TRBV11-3 to TRBJ2-3; D is perhaps TRBD2 (5 bases). Germline V lookup: CDR1 SGHNT, CDR2 YENEEA. This CDR3 comprises 12 residues. Deletions cut 1 base from V and 7 bases from J, with 6 bases between. CDR3 sequence: CASSLGGNTQYF. Here the CDR3 DNA reads TGTGCCAGCAGCTTAGGAGGGAATACGCAGTATTTT.

This clone was seen repeatedly, ten times or more. The chain employs TRBV9 and TRBJ1-1, with D maybe TRBD1 (6 bases). The CDR3 extends over 15 amino acids. Germline V lookup: CDR1 SGDLS, CDR2 YYNGEE. V was clipped by 3 bases and J by 2 bases, with 14 bases between them. CDR3 sequence: CASSEAGAGNTEAFF. CDR3 DNA sequence: TGTGCCAGCAGCGAGGCAGGGGCTGGAAACACTGAAGCTTTCTTT.

A single count supports this clone. The chain is built from TRBV7-9 and TRBJ1-3; 9 positions agree with TRBD1. The CDR3 sequence is 17 residues long. Unmatched junction bases numbered 13, after V lost 4 bases and J lost 6 bases. CDR1 and CDR2 from the germline V gene are SEHNR and FQNEAQ (reference sequence). The chain's CDR3 is CASSYATGGIKANTIYF. CDR3 sequence (DNA): TGTGCCAGCAGCTATGCGACAGGGGGAATTAAGGCAAACACCATATATTTT.

The chain links TRBV6-5 to TRBJ1-5; possibly TRBD1 for D (5 bases). This CDR3 spans 16 amino acids. V lost 0 bases and J 2 bases, leaving 11 bases between the germline ends. Germline V gene lookup returns CDR1 MNHEY and CDR2 SVGAGI. The CDR3, as DNA: TGTGCCAGCAGTTACTCGCAGCAGGGTGGCAATCAGCCCCAGCATTTT. Translation: CASSYSQQGGNQPQHF.

The chain uses TRBV5-6 and TRBJ2-7; D remains unclear. Between the trimmed V and J ends, which lost 0 bases and 6 bases, there was a span of 4 bases. The germline V gene has CDR1 SGHDT and CDR2 YYEEEE. This CDR3 contains 11 residues. The CDR3 is CASSLAGEQYF. In nucleotides, the CDR3 is TGTGCCAGCAGCTTGGCAGGCGAGCAGTACTTC.

The chain joins TRBV29-1 to TRBJ2-5, with 7 bases fitting TRBD2. The CDR3 has 14 residues. The trim removed 5 bases at V and 5 bases at J, leaving 11 bases unmatched. Germline assignment: CDR1 SQVTM and CDR2 ANQGSEA. In DNA, the CDR3 is TGCAGCGTTTATGGTGTCGGGGGGAGGGAGACCCAGTACTTC. Protein sequence: CSVYGVGGRETQYF.

A word on this clone: Other nucleotide sequences in the sample specify the same CDR3. The V and J genes are TRBV18 and TRBJ2-6, with a possible D match to TRBD1 (6 bases). Trimming shortened V by 1 base and J by 0 bases, and 7 bases separated the two germline ends. Germline CDR1 and CDR2: KGHSH and LQKENI. The CDR3 has 16 amino acids. CDR3 sequence reads: CASSPQGGSGANVLTF. CDR3 sequence (DNA): TGTGCCAGCTCACCACAAGGGGGCTCTGGGGCCAACGTCCTGACTTTC.